Listed below are T cell receptor beta chains from one sample, sequenced in a study of regulatory T cells in long-lasting Graves disease. From the multiplex PCR reads, TCRdb called clonotypes with MiXCR, one entry per CDR3 protein. This sample has under 450,000 distinct CDR3 sequences; roughly 25% occur once, and the top ten carry around 30%. Sequenced here: peripheral blood mononuclear cells (PBMCs), sampled when the disease was refractory, from a patient treated with antithyroid drugs. These receptors all come from a woman aged 35 to 49 with Graves disease. The CDR3 runs from the conserved cysteine through the conserved F or W.

v_call,j_call,cdr3_aa
TRBV28,TRBJ2-7,CASSGWGVYEQYF
TRBV28,TRBJ2-3,CASSTTWATQYF
TRBV2,TRBJ2-7,CASSDLVFYEQYF
TRBV28,TRBJ1-1,CASDRGLNTEAFF
TRBV12-3/TRBV12-4,TRBJ2-2,CASSLWGLGSGNTEELFF
TRBV13,TRBJ2-7,CASSHALYATWEQYF
TRBV28,TRBJ2-7,CASSAAGTGGYEQYF
TRBV10-3,TRBJ2-1,CAISASSGQFNEQFF
TRBV12-3/TRBV12-4,TRBJ2-7,CASSSRRGSNEQYF
TRBV6-5,TRBJ2-7,CASSYLHGPSGRYEQYF
TRBV27,TRBJ2-3,CASSVVGTDTQYF
TRBV30,TRBJ1-1,CAWTGTGNTEAFF
TRBV7-9,TRBJ1-4,CASRAAGTFEKLFF
TRBV25-1,TRBJ2-1,CASSDLGRDNEQFF
TRBV28,TRBJ2-7,CASRPGHTSKQYF
TRBV11-2,TRBJ2-7,CASSDSFPPTRDRGILEQYF
TRBV6-1,TRBJ2-7,CASRGTGSEQYF
TRBV19,TRBJ1-1,CASKMGGGYTEAFF
TRBV7-6,TRBJ1-5,CASSFPYKGEPNQPQHF
TRBV20-1,TRBJ2-7,CSAFDSDSYEQYF
TRBV6-1,TRBJ1-6,CASSRGEYSPLHF
TRBV6-1,TRBJ2-2,CASRGGQELFF
TRBV3-1,TRBJ1-3,CASSPPPPQGFGNTIYF
TRBV19,TRBJ2-5,CASSFLGTSSETQYF
TRBV15,TRBJ2-4,CATSRLDTAKNIQYF
TRBV7-9,TRBJ1-6,CASSSQVSPLHF
TRBV12-3/TRBV12-4,TRBJ2-5,CASSLSGVPLGTQYF
TRBV2,TRBJ2-3,CARNQAHGGTQYF